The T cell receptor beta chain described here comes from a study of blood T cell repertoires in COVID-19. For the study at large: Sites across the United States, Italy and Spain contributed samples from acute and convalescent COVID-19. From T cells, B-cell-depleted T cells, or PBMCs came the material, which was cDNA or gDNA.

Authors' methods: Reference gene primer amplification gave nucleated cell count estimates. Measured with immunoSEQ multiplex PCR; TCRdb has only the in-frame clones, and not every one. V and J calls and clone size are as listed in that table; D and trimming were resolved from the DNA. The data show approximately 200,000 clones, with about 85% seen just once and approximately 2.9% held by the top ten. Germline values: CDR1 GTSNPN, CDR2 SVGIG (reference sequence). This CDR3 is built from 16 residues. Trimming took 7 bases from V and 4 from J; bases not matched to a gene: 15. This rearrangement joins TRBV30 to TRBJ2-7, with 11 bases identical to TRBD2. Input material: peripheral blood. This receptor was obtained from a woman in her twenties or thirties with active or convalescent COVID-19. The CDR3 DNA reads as TGTGCCTTCCGTGGGGTAGCGGGGGGGCATTGGTACGAGCAGTACTTC. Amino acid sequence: CAFRGVAGGHWYEQYF.